This TCR beta chain was captured in a study of blood T cell repertoires in COVID-19. Data came from immunoSEQ multiplex PCR; TCRdb stores just in-frame clones and leaves some out. The table shows about 180,000 clones, with roughly 84% occurring only once. CDR1 is SGHTA, CDR2 FQGNSA, per germline. The germline V and J ends were trimmed by 1 base and 4 bases, with 11 bases remaining between them. CDR3 size: 15 residues. This receptor was identified in a woman of 80 years or more with active or convalescent COVID-19. Material for sequencing was peripheral blood. V gene TRBV7-2 combines with J gene TRBJ1-3, with D unresolved. The chain's CDR3 is CASSLVSTTGNTIYF. The CDR3 DNA follows: TGTGCCAGCAGCTTAGTGTCCACAACCGGAAACACCATATATTTT.